Shown below are 24 T cell receptor beta chains from a single sample sequenced in a study of beta chain features in type 1 diabetes. Every isolated RNA sample was fully reverse transcribed, so sequencing captured expressed TCRB transcripts. Generated by immunoSEQ multiplex PCR, the TCRdb table keeps only in-frame clones and is missing some. The table records roughly 290,000 clones, about 7.8% of them present only once. The sequenced material came from central memory CD4+ T cells from blood. These TCRs come from a woman between 18 and 30 years old in good health.

The rearrangement joins TRBV28 to TRBJ2-6, with D tentatively TRBD1 (6 bases). V lost 7 bases and J lost 1, with 11 bases in between. This CDR3 spans 15 amino acids. Germline CDR1 reads MDHEN; CDR2 reads SYDVKM. This CDR3 is CASKITGSGANVLTF. The CDR3 DNA sequence: TGTGCCAGCAAGATCACAGGGTCTGGGGCCAACGTCCTGACTTTC.

This clone was observed a handful of times. The rearrangement joins TRBV5-1 to TRBJ2-2, with a weak D call TRBD1 (5 bases). The CDR3 is made up of 15 amino acids. In germline, CDR1 is SGHRS, CDR2 YFSETQ. V gave up 5 bases and J gave up 1 base, with 12 bases separating them. This CDR3 reads CASRLTTGNTGELFF. In nucleotides, the CDR3 is TGCGCCAGCAGACTCACAACAGGGAACACCGGGGAGCTGTTTTTT.

This clone has ten or more counts. This rearrangement joins TRBV11-3 to TRBJ2-3, with 9 bases aligning to TRBD2. Germline V gives CDR1 SGHNT, CDR2 YENEEA. The CDR3 is made up of 17 amino acids. V trimming: 3 bases; J trimming: 1 base; junction bases outside the gene matches: 8. The CDR3: CASSFYIAGAGTDTQYF. The CDR3 DNA reads as TGTGCCAGCAGCTTTTATATAGCGGGAGCTGGCACAGATACGCAGTATTTT.

The chain uses TRBV25-1 and TRBJ2-2; a possible D gene is TRBD2 (5 bases). Looked up from germline, CDR1 is MGHDK and CDR2 is SYGVNS. This CDR3 is built from 15 residues. V shed 3 bases and J shed 1 base, with 9 bases lying between them. CDR3 residues: CASSDLAGNTGELFF. The CDR3 DNA reads TGTGCCAGCAGTGATCTGGCGGGGAACACCGGGGAGCTGTTTTTT. Together with reference TRBV25-1 and TRBJ2-2, the CDR3 gives the full variable domain: EADIYQTPRYLVIGTGKKITLECSQTMGHDKMYWYQQDPGMELHLIHYSYGVNSTEKGDLSSESTVSRIRTEHFPLTLESARPSHTSQYLCASSDLAGNTGELFFGEGSRLTVL.

This clone showed up just a few times. The chain uses TRBV9 and TRBJ2-5, with a possible D match to TRBD1 (6 bases). This CDR3 comprises 13 residues. The V and J ends lost 4 bases and 3 bases respectively, with 10 bases between them. Germline V gene sequence: CDR1 SGDLS, CDR2 YYNGEE. The CDR3, as DNA: TGTGCCAGCAGCAGGGGGTCAGAAGAGACCCAGTACTTC. It translates to CASSRGSEETQYF.

This clone was found many times. This chain connects TRBV4-2 to TRBJ1-1; 8 bases agree with TRBD1. CDR3 size: 14 residues. The ends lost 4 bases at V and 1 base at J; junction bases unmatched: 2. Germline V gene data show CDR1 as LGHNA and CDR2 as YNFKEQ. CDR3 DNA: TGTGCCAGCAGCCCGGGACAGGCGAACACTGAAGCTTTCTTT. Translating gives CASSPGQANTEAFF.

This clone has more than one count but fewer than ten. The chain links TRBV21-1 to TRBJ1-1. TRBV21-1 is a documented pseudogene. The CDR3 totals 10 residues. CDR3 DNA sequence: TGTGCCAGCAGCGTGATTCGAGCTTTCTTT. Translated: CASSVIRAFF.

This clone was detected only a few times. The rearrangement uses TRBV5-1 and TRBJ2-1; 7 nucleotides match TRBD2. The V gene end was trimmed by 4 bases and the J gene end by 4 bases; junction bases not matched to a gene: 8. Germline V gives CDR1 SGHRS, CDR2 YFSETQ. This CDR3 is 15 amino acids long. The CDR3 sequence: CASSIGTIGYNEQFF. The CDR3 DNA reads TGCGCCAGCAGCATAGGGACTATTGGGTACAATGAGCAGTTCTTC.

The gene calls are TRBV29-1 and TRBJ2-7; 10 bases are shared with TRBD1. V dropped 6 bases and J dropped 0; count of bases not matched to a gene: 8. CDR3 length equals 15 residues. CDR1 and CDR2 (germline): SQVTM, ANQGSEA. CDR3 loop: CSVKTGTGASYEQYF. In nucleotides, the CDR3 is TGCAGCGTAAAAACCGGGACAGGGGCCTCCTACGAGCAGTACTTC.

This clone has just a few counts. The chain is built from TRBV2 and TRBJ2-1, with D unclear. Germline CDR1 SNHLY, CDR2 FYNNEI. This CDR3 region has 14 residues. Deletions cut 8 bases from V and 1 base from J, with 12 bases between. The CDR3 spells CASSDAASYNEQFF. The DNA for the CDR3 is TGTGCCAGCTCTGACGCCGCGTCCTACAATGAGCAGTTCTTC.

This clone was seen a handful of times. The V and J genes are TRBV18 and TRBJ1-1; a weak D match, TRBD1 (6 bases). Trimming shortened V by 2 bases and J by 0 bases, and 19 bases separated the two germline ends. The CDR3 covers 18 residues. Germline loops: CDR1 KGHSH, CDR2 LQKENI. The CDR3 nucleotides read TGTGCCAGCTCACCAAGCGACAGCTCTAGGGGGATGAACACTGAAGCTTTCTTT. Its translation is CASSPSDSSRGMNTEAFF.

The rearrangement links TRBV27 to TRBJ1-2; weak D call: TRBD1 (6 bases). Germline V gives CDR1 MNHEY, CDR2 SMNVEV (reference sequence). The CDR3 contains 14 residues. Trimming removed 6 bases at V and 8 bases at J, with 19 bases between. The CDR3 sequence is CASRDSSLVGGYTF. The DNA of the CDR3 is TGTGCCAGCAGGGACAGTTCCCTCGTAGGAGGCTACACCTTC.

A few counts support this clone. J is TRBJ2-1 and V is TRBV30, with a possible D match to TRBD1 (5 bases). The CDR3 is made up of 13 amino acids. The germline V gene encodes CDR1 GTSNPN and CDR2 SVGIG (reference sequence). The V end was cut by 2 bases, the J end by 13 bases, with 18 bases between. CDR3 protein: CAWSHQGQAPQFF. The CDR3 DNA reads as TGTGCCTGGAGTCATCAGGGTCAGGCCCCCCAGTTCTTC.

The rearrangement joins TRBV25-1 to TRBJ2-1; 10 bases are shared with TRBD2. The CDR3 covers 16 residues. The ends lost 2 bases at V and 8 bases at J; junction bases unmatched: 9. Germline CDR1 and CDR2: MGHDK and SYGVNS. The DNA of the CDR3 is TGTGCCAGCAGTGAACTCCAGCGGGAGGGCCCCGATGAGCAGTTCTTC. This translates into CASSELQREGPDEQFF.

In its sample, this clone was seen a few times. The V gene is TRBV5-1, the J gene TRBJ1-1; possibly TRBD1 for D (6 bases). The V gene lost 0 bases and the J gene lost 1 base, with 13 bases spanning the gap. The CDR3 extends over 16 amino acids. From germline, CDR1 is SGHRS and CDR2 YFSETQ. The CDR3 DNA is TGCGCCAGCAGCTTGGCTTGGGAGACAGGGAACACTGAAGCTTTCTTT. Translating it yields CASSLAWETGNTEAFF.

The chain employs TRBV27 and TRBJ2-7; a possible D gene is TRBD2 (5 bases). CDR3 size: 15 residues. Germline V gene lookup returns CDR1 MNHEY and CDR2 SMNVEV (reference sequence). V gave up 5 bases and J gave up 0 bases, with 14 bases separating them. The CDR3 loop reads CASSRGSWSSYEQYF. CDR3 nucleotide sequence: TGTGCCAGCAGTCGAGGGAGTTGGAGCTCCTACGAGCAGTACTTC.

The table lists this clone with many counts. The V gene is TRBV28, the J gene TRBJ2-5, with 10 bases that match TRBD2. J was trimmed by 0 bases and V by 8 bases; bases with no gene match: 12. Germline V CDR1 and CDR2: MDHEN, SYDVKM. The CDR3 totals 17 residues. The CDR3 loop is CASGSLRLAGDQETQYF. CDR3 nucleotides: TGTGCCAGCGGTTCCCTCCGGCTAGCGGGGGACCAAGAGACCCAGTACTTC. The full variable domain, rest sourced from reference TRBV28 and TRBJ2-5, is DVKVTQSSRYLVKRTGEKVFLECVQDMDHENMFWYRQDPGLGLRLIYFSYDVKMKEKGDIPEGYSVSREKKERFSLILESASTNQTSMYLCASGSLRLAGDQETQYFGPGTRLLVL.

This chain uses TRBV6-1 with TRBJ1-5, with D maybe TRBD1 (5 bases). CDR3 length: 17 residues. Germline V gene data show CDR1 as MNHNS and CDR2 as SASEGT. V dropped 1 base and J dropped 0 bases, with 13 bases sitting between them. Here the CDR3 reads CASSEVGGTNSNQPQHF. CDR3 nucleotide sequence: TGTGCCAGCAGTGAAGTGGGCGGGACTAATAGCAATCAGCCCCAGCATTTT.

The V and J genes are TRBV6-5 and TRBJ2-7, with no clear D. This CDR3 contains 15 residues. The germline CDR1 and CDR2 sequences are MNHEY and SVGAGI. The V and J ends lost 5 bases and 3 bases respectively, with 17 bases between them. CDR3 region: CASSPSGPLGYEQYV. Written as DNA, the CDR3 is TGTGCCAGCAGTCCCAGTGGACCACTGGGCTACGAGCAGTACGTC.

This chain connects TRBV14 to TRBJ2-3, with D perhaps TRBD2 (5 bases). CDR1 and CDR2 (germline): SGHDN, FVKESK. CDR3 length equals 15 residues. The ends were cut back, 2 bases at V and 5 bases at J, with 14 bases in the middle. CDR3 sequence: CASSQNGLALDTQYF. The CDR3 coding sequence is TGTGCCAGCAGCCAAAATGGCCTAGCCTTAGATACGCAGTATTTT.

In this sample, this clone turned up a few times. CDR3 in amino acids: CASSQNPLGRAGSDTQYF. The CDR3 region has the DNA TGCGCCAGCAGCCAAAATCCCCTGGGCAGAGCAGGATCAGATACGCAGTATTTT. V is TRBV4-3 and J is TRBJ2-3; D uncertain. The V gene lost 2 bases and the J gene lost 4 bases, with 22 bases spanning the gap. This CDR3 has 18 amino acids. Germline CDR1 is LGHNA and CDR2 is YSLEER.

The genes are TRBV27 and TRBJ2-7, with TRBD1 identical over 9 bases. Germline V lookup: CDR1 MNHEY, CDR2 SMNVEV (reference sequence). The CDR3 is made up of 15 amino acids. V was clipped by 6 bases and J by 2 bases; unmatched bases: 8. The CDR3 loop is CASRRMGQGTYEQYF. The DNA of the CDR3 is TGTGCCAGCAGGAGGATGGGACAGGGAACCTACGAGCAGTACTTC.

This clone was found a few times. This sequence joins TRBV6-5 and TRBJ2-7, with 9 bases aligning to TRBD2. The germline V gene encodes CDR1 MNHEY and CDR2 SVGAGI. This CDR3 spans 15 amino acids. V lost 6 bases to trimming and J lost 2 bases; unmatched junction nucleotides: 8. This CDR3 reads CASRPGTSKAYEQYV. In DNA, the CDR3 is TGTGCCAGCAGACCCGGGACTAGCAAGGCCTACGAGCAGTACGTC.

This rearrangement joins TRBV6-5 to TRBJ2-1; 7 bases agree with TRBD2. J was trimmed by 9 bases and V by 8 bases; bases with no gene match: 13. The CDR3 has 14 residues. Germline V gives CDR1 MNHEY, CDR2 SVGAGI. This chain's CDR3 is CASGRLAPFSEQFF. CDR3 DNA: TGTGCCAGCGGAAGACTAGCTCCATTTAGTGAGCAGTTCTTC.